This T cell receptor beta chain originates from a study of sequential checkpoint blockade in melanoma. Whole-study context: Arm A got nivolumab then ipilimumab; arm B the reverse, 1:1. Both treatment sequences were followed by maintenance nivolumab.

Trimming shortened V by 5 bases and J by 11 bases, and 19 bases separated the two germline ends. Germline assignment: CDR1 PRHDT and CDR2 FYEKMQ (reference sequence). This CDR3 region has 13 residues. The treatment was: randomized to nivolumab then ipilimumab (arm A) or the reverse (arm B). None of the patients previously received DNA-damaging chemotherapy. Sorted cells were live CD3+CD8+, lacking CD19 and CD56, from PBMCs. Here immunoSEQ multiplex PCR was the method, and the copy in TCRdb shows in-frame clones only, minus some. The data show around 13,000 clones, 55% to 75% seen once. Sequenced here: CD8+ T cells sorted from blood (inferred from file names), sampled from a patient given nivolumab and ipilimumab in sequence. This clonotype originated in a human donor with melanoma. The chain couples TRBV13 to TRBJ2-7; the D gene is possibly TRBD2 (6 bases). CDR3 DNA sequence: TGTGCCAGCAGCGCTACCAGTGACGGGACTGAGTACTTC. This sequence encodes CASSATSDGTEYF.